This T cell receptor (beta chain) was captured by sequencing in a study of PD-1 blockade in classical Hodgkin lymphoma. Regarding the study as a whole: Relapsed/refractory patients reportedly had the lowest baseline TCR diversity, below newly diagnosed patients, who were below healthy donors. Those starting nivolumab under 1 year post-ASCT were excluded. The authors have not defined what causes the repertoire differences, possibly disease activity or prior therapy. While CD8+ TCR diversity did not rise significantly by C4D1, CD4+ TCR diversity did.

Data came from immunoSEQ multiplex PCR; TCRdb stores just in-frame clones and leaves some out. The data contain 32,000 or so clones, 90% to 95% of them singletons. The time point here: cycle 4 day 1 (C4D1), after less than 7 weeks of nivolumab. All the patients suffered relapse after autologous stem cell transplantation, and brentuximab vedotin exposure differed. Researchers report purifying CD4+ T cells from thawed PBMCs by magnetic negative selection. V trimming: 1 base; J trimming: 4 bases; junction bases outside the gene matches: 5. Germline-derived CDR1 and CDR2 are SGHRS and YFSETQ. There are 15 residues in the CDR3. Remarks on this clone: Antigen: not known.

V usage is TRBV5-1 and J usage is TRBJ2-7, with 10 bases fitting TRBD1. The sequenced sample was CD4+ T cells from blood, obtained before the fourth cycle of nivolumab. The receptor's source is a human donor with classical Hodgkin lymphoma. CDR3 protein: CASSLFGQGGYEQYF. CDR3 nucleotide sequence: TGCGCCAGCAGCTTGTTTGGACAGGGGGGATACGAGCAGTACTTC.